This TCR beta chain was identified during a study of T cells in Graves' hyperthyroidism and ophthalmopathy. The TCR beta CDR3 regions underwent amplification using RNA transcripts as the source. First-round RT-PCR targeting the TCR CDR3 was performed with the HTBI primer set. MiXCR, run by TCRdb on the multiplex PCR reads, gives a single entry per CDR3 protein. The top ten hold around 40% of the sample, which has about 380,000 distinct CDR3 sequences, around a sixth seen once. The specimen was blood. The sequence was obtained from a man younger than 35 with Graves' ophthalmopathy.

The CDR3 reads CSKTSGGGRDTQYF. Here the CDR3 DNA reads TGCAGCAAGACTAGCGGGGGGGGGAGAGATACGCAGTATTTT. This chain uses TRBV29-1 with TRBJ2-3; 14 nucleotides agree with TRBD2. The V segment lost 8 bases and the J segment 5 bases; nucleotides outside the gene matches: 6. CDR1 SQVTM and CDR2 ANQGSEA come from the germline V gene. The CDR3 consists of 14 residues.